The 31 T cell receptor beta chains below all came from one sample that was sequenced in a study of blood T cell repertoires in COVID-19 (dated by TCRdb to about 2020). Library preparation was by the immunoSEQ multiplex PCR assay. TCRdb carries this immuneACCESS record with in-frame sequences only. Its versions omit some clonotypes, under half of them owing to an unresolved V gene in the studies checked, with the rest unexplained. For this sample there are about 63,000 clones; around four fifths appear just once. Jointly, the top ten make up roughly 6.3% of the sample. The specimen sequenced was peripheral blood. The receptor set was obtained from a human donor in a cohort sampled during active COVID-19.

This chain links TRBV6-5 with TRBJ1-6; D may be TRBD1 (5 bases). There are 13 residues in the CDR3. Trimming took 6 bases from V and 13 from J, leaving 16 bases between them. Germline V gives CDR1 MNHEY, CDR2 SVGAGI. In DNA form, the CDR3 reads TGTGCCAGCAGAAAGGGGCCACCCGGGCCCCTCCACTTT. Translation gives CASRKGPPGPLHF.

The rearrangement joins TRBV6-5 to TRBJ1-1; D call uncertain. V dropped 5 bases and J dropped 6 bases, with 13 bases sitting between them. The germline gives CDR1 MNHEY, CDR2 SVGAGI. The CDR3 is made up of 13 amino acids. The CDR3 region is CASSKPGGAEAFF. In DNA, the CDR3 is TGTGCCAGCAGTAAGCCGGGAGGCGCTGAAGCTTTCTTT.

The chain couples TRBV2 to TRBJ1-1, with TRBD1 as a possible D gene (6 bases). CDR3 length: 15 residues. V lost 2 bases, J lost 1 base, and 11 bases lay in between. The V gene's germline CDR1 is SNHLY and CDR2 FYNNEI. In DNA form, the CDR3 reads TGTGCCAGCAGTGAAATTAGGACAGAGAACACTGAAGCTTTCTTT. Translating it yields CASSEIRTENTEAFF. Based on the CDR3 plus reference TRBV2 and TRBJ1-1, the full variable domain is EPEVTQTPSHQVTQMGQEVILRCVPISNHLYFYWYRQILGQKVEFLVSFYNNEISEKSEIFDDQFSVERPDGSNFTLKIRSTKLEDSAMYFCASSEIRTENTEAFFGQGTRLTVV.

This clone was seen more than once but under ten times. The V and J genes are TRBV19 and TRBJ1-2; maybe TRBD1 (5 bases). The germline V and J ends were trimmed by 0 bases and 7 bases, with 12 bases remaining between them. Germline V CDR1 and CDR2: LNHDA, SQIVND (reference sequence). The CDR3 is 14 residues long. CDR3 nucleotide sequence: TGTGCCAGTAGTATAGATTCCTGGGGCGGTGGCTACACCTTC. It codes for CASSIDSWGGGYTF. The variable domain in full, completed from reference TRBV19 and TRBJ1-2, reads DGGITQSPKYLFRKEGQNVTLSCEQNLNHDAMYWYRQDPGQGLRLIYYSQIVNDFQKGDIAEGYSVSREKKESFPLTVTSAQKNPTAFYLCASSIDSWGGGYTFGSGTRLTVV.

V usage is TRBV5-1 and J usage is TRBJ2-7; 9 positions agree with TRBD2. The V gene end was trimmed by 0 bases and the J gene end by 7 bases; junction bases not matched to a gene: 8. This CDR3 region has 15 residues. The germline CDR1 and CDR2 sequences are SGHRS and YFSETQ. The CDR3, as DNA: TGCGCCAGCAGCTTGGATATCGCGGGGGGGCGGGAGCAGTACTTC. Translating gives CASSLDIAGGREQYF.

The rearrangement links TRBV7-2 to TRBJ2-2; D is ambiguous. Germline CDR1 and CDR2: SGHTA and FQGNSA. The CDR3 length is 13 residues. The V end was cut by 3 bases, the J end by 5 bases, with 7 bases between. Written as DNA, the CDR3 is TGTGCCAGCAGCTTTAGCCAGACCGGGGAGCTGTTTTTT. Translated: CASSFSQTGELFF.

This chain connects TRBV3-1 (or the pseudogene TRBV3-2) to TRBJ2-1; 8 nucleotides line up with TRBD1. Germline V gene sequence: CDR1 LGHDT, CDR2 YNNKEL (reference sequence). The trim removed 2 bases at V and 5 bases at J, leaving 11 bases unmatched. This CDR3 spans 17 amino acids. The CDR3 DNA sequence: TGTGCCAGCAGCCAACTGGTTCCGGGACAGGAGAACAATGAGCAGTTCTTC. Encoded protein: CASSQLVPGQENNEQFF.

This chain links TRBV10-2 with TRBJ1-2; D not resolved. V was clipped by 8 bases and J by 4 bases, with 11 bases between them. CDR3 size: 12 residues. Germline V gene data show CDR1 as WSHSY and CDR2 as SAAADI. CDR3 sequence reads: CASGVTGYGYTF. CDR3 nucleotides: TGCGCCAGCGGAGTCACCGGCTATGGCTACACCTTC.

The rearrangement uses TRBV18 and TRBJ1-1; D is possibly TRBD1 (6 bases). Trimming took off 3 bases at V and 4 bases at J, with 9 bases between the two ends. The germline CDR1 and CDR2 sequences are KGHSH and LQKENI. This CDR3 region has 13 residues. CDR3 residues: CASSPQGPTEAFF. CDR3 sequence (DNA): TGTGCCAGCTCACCCCAGGGGCCCACTGAAGCTTTCTTT.

This chain joins TRBV11-3 and TRBJ2-1; no definite D call. Deletions cut 5 bases from V and 1 base from J, with 12 bases between. The germline V gene encodes CDR1 SGHNT and CDR2 YENEEA. The CDR3 totals 15 residues. CDR3 loop: CASSPRSTSYNEQFF. CDR3 coding DNA: TGTGCCAGCAGCCCGCGGTCGACTTCCTACAATGAGCAGTTCTTC.

This clone was detected ten times or more. The chain has TRBV7-9 and TRBJ1-2, with TRBD1 identical over 9 bases. This CDR3 has 14 residues. J was trimmed by 7 bases and V by 5 bases; bases with no gene match: 8. Germline CDR1 is SEHNR and CDR2 is FQNEAQ (reference sequence). This CDR3 is CASSPPGQGFGYTF. The CDR3 DNA follows: TGTGCCAGCAGCCCCCCGGGACAGGGTTTTGGCTACACCTTC.

CDR3 in amino acids: CASSQDTDRGDGYTF. CDR3 coding DNA: TGTGCCAGCAGCCAAGATACTGACAGGGGGGATGGCTACACCTTC. This chain uses TRBV3-1 (or the pseudogene TRBV3-2) with TRBJ1-2; 9 bases map to TRBD1. The junction had 5 bases not matched to a gene; V was cut back by 0 bases and J by 6 bases. Germline CDR1 is LGHDT and CDR2 is YNNKEL (reference sequence). CDR3 length: 15 residues.

J is TRBJ1-2 and V is TRBV5-1; no reliable D call. The CDR3 has 13 residues. CDR1 SGHRS and CDR2 YFSETQ come from the germline V gene. V was cut by 4 bases and J by 2 bases, with 9 bases left in between. The CDR3 loop reads CASSQTFNYGYTF. The CDR3 DNA reads TGCGCCAGCAGCCAGACATTCAACTATGGCTACACCTTC. Variable domain in full (rest from reference TRBV5-1 and TRBJ1-2): KAGVTQTPRYLIKTRGQQVTLSCSPISGHRSVSWYQQTPGQGLQFLFEYFSETQRNKGNFPGRFSGRQFSNSRSEMNVSTLELGDSALYLCASSQTFNYGYTFGSGTRLTVV.

V gene TRBV9 combines with J gene TRBJ2-2; D not resolved. The CDR3 consists of 14 residues. Germline CDR1 reads SGDLS; CDR2 reads YYNGEE. Trimming removed 0 bases from V and 1 base from J, with 4 bases in between. CDR3 sequence reads: CASSVDGNTGELFF. CDR3 DNA sequence: TGTGCCAGCAGCGTAGACGGGAACACCGGGGAGCTGTTTTTT. The full variable domain, completed using reference TRBV9 and TRBJ2-2, is DSGVTQTPKHLITATGQRVTLRCSPRSGDLSVYWYQQSLDQGLQFLIQYYNGEERAKGNILERFSAQQFPDLHSELNLSSLELGDSALYFCASSVDGNTGELFFGEGSRLTVL.

V gene TRBV10-3 combines with J gene TRBJ2-2; no reliable D call. Germline lookup yields CDR1 ENHRY and CDR2 SYGVKD. With 2 bases removed from V and 7 bases from J, the gap between germline ends came to 5 bases. The CDR3 spans 12 residues. The CDR3, as DNA: TGTGCCATCAGTGAGGGAGACGGGGAGCTGTTTTTT. Translating gives CAISEGDGELFF.

The chain couples TRBV9 to TRBJ2-5, with TRBD2 matching 7 bases. Germline assignment: CDR1 SGDLS and CDR2 YYNGEE. This CDR3 is built from 15 residues. V lost 0 bases and J lost 5; bases outside the gene matches: 7. The CDR3 nucleotides are TGTGCCAGCAGCGTAGGGGTACGGGGGGAGGAGACCCAGTACTTC. Amino acid sequence: CASSVGVRGEETQYF.

The J gene is TRBJ2-5, the V gene TRBV7-2, with TRBD2 identical over 13 bases. This CDR3 is 16 amino acids long. Germline V gene lookup returns CDR1 SGHTA and CDR2 FQGNSA. V dropped 5 bases and J dropped 4; count of bases not matched to a gene: 7. This chain's CDR3 is CASSIGLAGAVETQYF. CDR3 bases: TGTGCCAGCAGCATAGGACTAGCGGGGGCGGTAGAGACCCAGTACTTC.

The chain links TRBV5-1 to TRBJ1-5; TRBD1 matches at 7 bases. Germline CDR1 SGHRS, CDR2 YFSETQ. The CDR3 is made up of 13 amino acids. Losses at the gene ends were 5 bases for V and 4 bases for J; bases not matched to a gene: 3. CDR3 nucleotides: TGCGCCAGCAGACAGGGGTCGAATCAGCCCCAGCATTTT. Its translation is CASRQGSNQPQHF.

The gene calls are TRBV3-1 (or the pseudogene TRBV3-2) and TRBJ2-4, with 7 bases that match TRBD2. CDR1 and CDR2 (germline): LGHDT, YNNKEL (reference sequence). The CDR3 totals 15 residues. Trimming at V came to 3 bases and at J to 2 bases, leaving 4 bases not matched to a gene. Here the CDR3 reads CASSQGGRTKNIQYF. CDR3 coding DNA: TGTGCCAGCAGCCAGGGCGGGAGAACCAAAAACATTCAGTACTTC.

V is TRBV4-1 and J is TRBJ2-1; possibly TRBD2 for D (5 bases). Germline CDR1 reads MGHRA; CDR2 reads YSYEKL. V was cut by 2 bases and J by 3 bases, with 17 bases left in between. The CDR3 covers 17 residues. In nucleotides, the CDR3 is TGCGCCAGCAGCCAAAGCGGAAACGCAGTTGGCTACAATGAGCAGTTCTTC. This sequence encodes CASSQSGNAVGYNEQFF.

The chain carries TRBV2 and TRBJ1-6; D is perhaps TRBD1 (5 bases). Germline V gives CDR1 SNHLY, CDR2 FYNNEI. The CDR3 covers 17 residues. V lost 7 bases, J lost 0 bases, and 16 bases lay in between. CDR3 sequence (DNA): TGTGCCAGCAAGCAGGGCCTTCAGGGCTCCTATAATTCACCCCTCCACTTT. It codes for CASKQGLQGSYNSPLHF.

V gene TRBV9 combines with J gene TRBJ2-3; D is unclear. The CDR3 totals 15 residues. Trimming cost V 0 bases and J 0 bases, with 8 bases left between them. The germline CDR1 and CDR2 sequences are SGDLS and YYNGEE. The CDR3 spells CASSVDAASTDTQYF. Written as DNA, the CDR3 is TGTGCCAGCAGCGTAGATGCGGCGAGCACAGATACGCAGTATTTT.

CDR3 DNA sequence: TGCAGCGTCGGGGGACCCTCAGGGATGAGCTACGAGCAGTACTTC. Its translation is CSVGGPSGMSYEQYF. The chain has TRBV29-1 and TRBJ2-7, with TRBD2 as a possible D gene (6 bases). The V and J ends lost 6 bases and 3 bases respectively, with 21 bases between them. Per germline, CDR1 SQVTM and CDR2 ANQGSEA. The CDR3 is made up of 15 amino acids.

Worth noting for this clone: At one end the junction does not follow the germline gene, possibly because of a read error. The chain joins TRBV7-7 to TRBJ2-1, with D unclear. The CDR3 length is 15 residues. Looked up from germline, CDR1 is SSHAT and CDR2 is FNYEAQ (reference sequence). DNA of the CDR3: TGTGCTAGCAGCTTATCTGAGTCTCCCTACAATGAGCAGTTCTTC. Its translation: CASSLSESPYNEQFF.

This chain links TRBV2 with TRBJ2-1; D might be TRBD2 (5 bases). CDR3 size: 13 residues. Germline CDR1 is SNHLY and CDR2 is FYNNEI. Trimming shortened V by 5 bases and J by 9 bases, and 14 bases separated the two germline ends. CDR3 protein: CASSYIRGREQFF. Here the CDR3 DNA reads TGTGCCAGCAGTTATATACGGGGTCGTGAGCAGTTCTTC.

The chain has TRBV24-1 and TRBJ1-5; tentatively, D is TRBD1 (5 bases). Germline-derived CDR1 and CDR2 are KGHDR and SFDVKD. The CDR3 spans 13 residues. Between the trimmed V and J ends, which lost 9 bases and 6 bases, there was a span of 14 bases. The CDR3 spells CATQGGGSQPQHF. CDR3 DNA sequence: TGTGCCACCCAGGGCGGGGGTAGTCAGCCCCAGCATTTT.

CDR3 DNA: TGTGCCAGCAGCTTGCAGGGGTCCTCTTTTGCGAACACTGAAGCTTTCTTT. Protein product: CASSLQGSSFANTEAFF. The chain combines TRBV5-6 with TRBJ1-1; TRBD1 might be the D (6 bases). The CDR3 has 17 residues. Trimming removed 1 base at V and 1 base at J, with 17 bases between. Germline CDR1 SGHDT, CDR2 YYEEEE.

The V call is TRBV24-1, the J call TRBJ2-1; 9 nucleotides match TRBD2. This CDR3 is 15 amino acids long. J lost 5 bases, V lost 3 bases, and 4 bases had no gene match. CDR1 is KGHDR and CDR2 is SFDVKD in the germline V gene. For the CDR3, the DNA is TGTGCCACCAGTGATCGGACTAGCGTTAACAATGAGCAGTTCTTC. This gives the protein CATSDRTSVNNEQFF.

V usage is TRBV19 and J usage is TRBJ2-3; 11 positions match TRBD1. V was pared by 10 bases and J by 6 bases, with 6 bases of the junction left unmatched. In germline, CDR1 is LNHDA, CDR2 SQIVND (reference sequence). The CDR3 totals 13 residues. The CDR3 loop reads CATRDRGADTQYF. For the CDR3, the DNA is TGTGCCACCAGGGACAGGGGGGCGGATACGCAGTATTTT.

Comments on this clone: Other DNA sequences within the sample encode an identical CDR3. This chain uses TRBV7-9 with TRBJ2-7; possible D gene TRBD1, 6 bases. Germline V gene sequence: CDR1 SEHNR, CDR2 FQNEAQ (reference sequence). This CDR3 region has 13 residues. Deletions cut 5 bases from V and 3 bases from J, with 11 bases between. The CDR3 region is CASSPGVIYEQYF. The CDR3, as DNA: TGTGCCAGCAGCCCAGGGGTGATCTACGAGCAGTACTTC.

This rearrangement joins TRBV7-3 to TRBJ2-4; no reliable D call. V dropped 5 bases and J dropped 0 bases, with 17 bases sitting between them. The CDR3 extends over 17 amino acids. The germline V gene has CDR1 SGHTA and CDR2 FQGTGA. This CDR3 reads CASSTPTPTVAKNIQYF. In nucleotides, the CDR3 is TGTGCCAGCAGCACACCGACACCCACTGTAGCCAAAAACATTCAGTACTTC.